A single sample is the source of the 9 T cell receptor beta chains below, sequenced in a study of T cells in women clearing cervical HPV infection. The repertoire was sequenced with immunoSEQ multiplex PCR; TCRdb's copy has only in-frame clones and lacks some. The specimen's table records tens of thousands of clones. The specimen was blood buffy coat. The receptors here all came from a woman between 18 and 69 years old with a cervical HPV16 infection that either progressed to CIN3+ or cleared (not recorded which).

Concerning this clone itself: Read sequence stops 3 residues before the CDR3 end, and the germline J gene provides the missing end. The rearrangement uses TRBV29-1 and TRBJ1-4, with D hard to call. Trimming stripped 4 bases from V and 0 bases from J, with 6 bases between. Germline V gives CDR1 SQVTM, CDR2 ANQGSEA. This CDR3 is built from 13 residues. This CDR3 reads CSVVGPTNEKLFF. Incomplete CDR3 DNA: TGCAGCGTTGTGGGCCCAACTAATGAAAAA.

About this clone: The read terminates 3 residues ahead of where the CDR3 ends, so the germline J gene completes it. This sequence joins TRBV18 and TRBJ1-1; D unclear. CDR3 length: 12 amino acids. From germline, CDR1 is KGHSH and CDR2 LQKENI. Trimming stripped 0 bases from V and 5 bases from J, with 4 bases between. The CDR3 DNA, read in part, is TGTGCCAGCTCACCACCCCTTACTGAA. Residues: CASSPPLTE. The whole CDR3 region reads CASSPPLTEAFF.

Details on this clone: The sequenced fragment ends 3 residues before the CDR3 boundary, so the rest is inferred from the germline J gene. The chain joins TRBV7-2 to TRBJ2-3; the D gene is possibly TRBD1 (6 bases). The CDR3 runs 15 residues. V was trimmed by 6 bases and J by 8 bases, leaving 21 bases between them. From germline, CDR1 is SGHTA and CDR2 FQGNSA. This CDR3 is CASSLHRATSGTQYF. CDR3 DNA, as far as it was read: TGTGCCAGCAGTTTACACAGGGCCACGAGCGGTACG.

Concerning this clone itself: Read coverage stops 3 residues before the CDR3 terminus; the germline J gene supplies the remainder. V is TRBV2 and J is TRBJ2-5; D is unresolved. CDR1 and CDR2 (germline): SNHLY, FYNNEI. This CDR3 spans 12 amino acids. With 7 bases removed from V and 1 base from J, the gap between germline ends came to 7 bases. The CDR3 sequence: CASIQSQETQYF. The part of the CDR3 DNA that was read is TGTGCCAGCATTCAGAGCCAAGAGACC.

Notes on this clone: The read is 3 residues too short to cover the CDR3 end, so that end is filled in from the germline J gene. The chain couples TRBV6-2 or TRBV6-3 to TRBJ2-7; no reliable D call. Germline V gene lookup returns CDR1 MNHEY and CDR2 SVGEGT. This CDR3 contains 11 residues. V was clipped by 6 bases and J by 3 bases, with 6 bases between them. The sequenced part of the CDR3 DNA is TGTGCCAGCAGGTCAATCTACGAG. Translation gives CASRSIYE. Given in full, the CDR3 is CASRSIYEQYF.

In regard to this clone: The read ends 3 residues shy of where the CDR3 ends; the end is completed using the germline J gene. The rearrangement uses TRBV7-3 and TRBJ2-6, with TRBD1 as a possible D gene (5 bases). Trimming shortened V by 5 bases and J by 2 bases, and 19 bases separated the two germline ends. CDR1 and CDR2 (germline): SGHTA, FQGTGA. There are 18 residues in the CDR3. The CDR3 DNA, read in part, is TGTGCCAGCAGCCCGCTGGCAGGGCCCTTTACTGGGGCCAACGTC. Encoded protein: CASSPLAGPFTGANV. The whole CDR3 protein reads CASSPLAGPFTGANVLTF.

As for this clone: Read data end 3 residues before the CDR3 end; the end is taken from the germline J gene. The chain joins TRBV20-1 to TRBJ2-3; 10 bases align to TRBD2. Unmatched junction bases numbered 9, after V lost 1 base and J lost 8 bases. The V gene's germline CDR1 is DFQATT and CDR2 SNEGSKA (reference sequence). This CDR3 comprises 15 residues. The part of the CDR3 DNA that was read is TGCAGTGCTAGAGCCGGGACTAGCGTTACTAGTACG. It yields the protein CSARAGTSVTST. The whole CDR3 reads CSARAGTSVTSTQYF.

As to this clone: The read comes to an end 3 residues before the CDR3 does, leaving the germline J gene to fill in the end. V and J are TRBV29-1 and TRBJ2-3; TRBD1 agrees at 9 bases. Germline values: CDR1 SQVTM, CDR2 ANQGSEA. The CDR3 loop spans 14 amino acids. The sequenced CDR3 bases are TGCAGCGTAATACAGGGGGCATTAGATCAGCCG. Its translation is CSVIQGALDQP. The entire CDR3 is CSVIQGALDQPQYF.

Worth noting for this clone: Read coverage stops 3 residues before the CDR3 terminus; the germline J gene supplies the remainder. The V and J genes are TRBV20-1 and TRBJ2-7, with TRBD1 matching 11 bases. The CDR3 has 14 amino acids. V shed 6 bases and J 4 bases; nucleotides not matched to a gene: 8. In germline, CDR1 is DFQATT, CDR2 SNEGSKA (reference sequence). The CDR3 DNA, read in part, is TGCAGTGCCATGAAGGACAGGGGGCTTTACGAG. This encodes CSAMKDRGLYE. The CDR3 reads in full as CSAMKDRGLYEQYF.